Detailed here is one TCR beta chain. Its antigen is not known. This CDR3 comprises 15 residues. Trimming took 3 bases from V and 3 from J; bases not matched to a gene: 6. Germline V gene data show CDR1 as LNHDA and CDR2 as SQIVND (reference sequence). Libraries were prepared by immunoSEQ multiplex PCR; TCRdb keeps only in-frame clonotypes and omits some of them. The repertoire holds about 130,000 clones, with about nine tenths as singletons. This entry is derived from a study of OX40 agonist ivuxolimab in advanced cancers. Study-level background: Partial responses were achieved by three patients, of whom one had hepatocellular carcinoma and two had cutaneous melanoma. Findings and limits, study-wide: On average, a greater number of expanded clones characterised CD8+ T cells relative to CD4+.

The receptor was isolated from an adult with an advanced solid tumor such as melanoma, head and neck, liver or kidney cancer. The chain employs TRBV19 and TRBJ2-7; 9 bases fit TRBD2. Specimen: CD4+ or CD8+ T cells sorted from blood, collected in a trial of the OX40 agonist ivuxolimab. The CDR3 reads CASSIRLAELYEQYF. CDR3 bases: TGTGCCAGTAGTATCAGACTAGCGGAGCTCTACGAGCAGTACTTC.